The 27 T cell receptor beta chains given below trace back to one sample, sequenced in a study of cytomegalovirus exposure and HLA in healthy donors. Amplification used 60 Vbeta primers and 13 Jbeta primers. The method was immunoSEQ multiplex PCR; TCRdb's version includes in-frame clones alone and lacks a portion of them. The repertoire holds roughly 200,000 clones, with 82% as singletons. The sample taken for sequencing was PBMCs. All receptors derive from a woman aged 40 to 50 in good health and CMV-seronegative.

A single count supports this clone. The rearrangement links TRBV9 to TRBJ2-2; 12 bases are a match to TRBD1. The CDR3 extends over 16 amino acids. Germline-derived CDR1 and CDR2 are SGDLS and YYNGEE. Trimming cost V 4 bases and J 3 bases; bases outside gene matches: 4. Here the CDR3 DNA reads TGTGCCAGCAGCTTCGGGACAGGGGGCGACACCGGGGAGCTGTTTTTT. This sequence encodes CASSFGTGGDTGELFF.

The J gene is TRBJ2-1, the V gene TRBV19; 9 nucleotides line up with TRBD2. Germline values: CDR1 LNHDA, CDR2 SQIVND (reference sequence). The trim removed 4 bases at V and 6 bases at J, leaving 7 bases unmatched. The CDR3 totals 15 residues. Written as DNA, the CDR3 is TGTGCCAGTAGTACAACCGGGACTAGCATCAATGAGCAGTTCTTC. Translated, it gives CASSTTGTSINEQFF.

V usage is TRBV29-1 and J usage is TRBJ2-7; D gene uncertain. This CDR3 contains 13 residues. Germline CDR1 is SQVTM and CDR2 is ANQGSEA. Trimming took off 6 bases at V and 2 bases at J, with 14 bases between the two ends. This CDR3 is CSVNQGGTYEQYF. The CDR3 nucleotides read TGCAGCGTCAACCAAGGCGGAACCTACGAGCAGTACTTC.

This rearrangement joins TRBV7-9 to TRBJ2-7; 7 bases align to TRBD2. Germline CDR1 SEHNR, CDR2 FQNEAQ (reference sequence). The junction had 11 bases not matched to a gene; V was cut back by 2 bases and J by 7 bases. The CDR3 extends over 15 amino acids. CDR3 sequence: CASSLRAAGEGEQYF. CDR3 DNA sequence: TGTGCCAGCAGCTTAAGAGCGGCGGGAGAAGGGGAGCAGTACTTC. Full variable domain (remainder filled in from reference TRBV7-9 and TRBJ2-7): DTGVSQNPRHKITKRGQNVTFRCDPISEHNRLYWYRQTLGQGPEFLTYFQNEAQLEKSRLLSDRFSAERPKGSFSTLEIQRTEQGDSAMYLCASSLRAAGEGEQYFGPGTRLTVT.

V usage is TRBV6-5 and J usage is TRBJ2-2, with a tentative D call TRBD2 (5 bases). From germline, CDR1 is MNHEY and CDR2 SVGAGI. The CDR3 spans 12 residues. The V and J ends lost 6 bases and 7 bases respectively, with 9 bases between them. In DNA, the CDR3 is TGTGCCAGCAGCGTAGCGTACGGGGAGCTGTTTTTT. This translates into CASSVAYGELFF.

The chain joins TRBV7-9 to TRBJ2-7; D uncertain. V was trimmed by 1 base and J by 3 bases, leaving 10 bases between them. Germline CDR1 and CDR2: SEHNR and FQNEAQ (reference sequence). This CDR3 is 14 amino acids long. The CDR3: CASSLGQVGYEQYF. CDR3 coding DNA: TGTGCCAGCAGCTTAGGCCAGGTGGGCTACGAGCAGTACTTC.

The V and J genes are TRBV27 and TRBJ2-7; possible D gene TRBD1, 5 bases. Per germline, CDR1 MNHEY and CDR2 SMNVEV (reference sequence). This CDR3 is built from 14 residues. The germline V and J ends were trimmed by 3 bases and 1 base, with 10 bases remaining between them. CDR3 region: CASSFSTGSYEQYF. The CDR3 DNA sequence: TGTGCCAGCAGTTTTAGTACAGGATCCTACGAGCAGTACTTC.

V gene TRBV5-4 combines with J gene TRBJ1-2; TRBD1 aligns across 9 bases. CDR1 is SGHNT and CDR2 is YYREEE in the germline V gene (reference sequence). J lost 8 bases, V lost 4 bases, and 6 bases had no gene match. The CDR3 runs to 13 residues. The CDR3 bases are TGTGCCAGCAGCCGCCGGACAGGGGAAGGCTACACCTTC. It specifies CASSRRTGEGYTF.

The V and J genes are TRBV27 and TRBJ2-5; 8 nucleotides match TRBD1. The CDR3 loop spans 15 amino acids. Losses at the gene ends were 4 bases for V and 5 bases for J; bases not matched to a gene: 9. The V gene's germline CDR1 is MNHEY and CDR2 SMNVEV (reference sequence). This CDR3 reads CASSYQGAESETQYF. CDR3 nucleotide sequence: TGTGCCAGCAGTTACCAGGGGGCTGAGTCGGAGACCCAGTACTTC.

The V and J genes are TRBV30 and TRBJ1-4, with TRBD1 identical over 7 bases. The V gene end was trimmed by 2 bases and the J gene end by 2 bases; junction bases not matched to a gene: 5. The germline CDR1 and CDR2 sequences are GTSNPN and SVGIG (reference sequence). The CDR3 loop spans 15 amino acids. The DNA of the CDR3 is TGTGCCTGGAGTTTTATAGGGGGCACTAATGAAAAACTGTTTTTT. Translation: CAWSFIGGTNEKLFF.

This clone was seen more than once but under ten times. This chain uses TRBV6-4 with TRBJ1-2; no definite D call. This CDR3 is built from 13 residues. CDR1 and CDR2 from the germline V gene are MRHNA and SNTAGT. Trimming removed 6 bases at V and 4 bases at J, with 12 bases between. The DNA of the CDR3 is TGTGCCAGCAGCCGGGGAGTAGGCTATGGCTACACCTTC. Protein: CASSRGVGYGYTF.

The chain joins TRBV6-5 to TRBJ2-5; D possibly corresponds to TRBD1 (6 bases). The J call could be wrong; TRBJ2-7 is a better fit for the DNA end. Germline assignment: CDR1 MNHEY and CDR2 SVGAGI. This CDR3 is built from 13 residues. The DNA of the CDR3 is TGTGCCAGCAGTCCCGGGACATCTCGCGAGCAGTACTTC. Translation: CASSPGTSREQYF.

This clone appeared a single time. The V and J genes are TRBV29-1 and TRBJ2-4; D might be TRBD1 (6 bases). CDR1 SQVTM and CDR2 ANQGSEA come from the germline V gene. Trimming left V 5 bases short and J 8 bases short, with 13 bases between. The CDR3 contains 12 residues. The CDR3: CSVLETGHIQYF. The CDR3 coding sequence is TGCAGCGTTTTGGAAACAGGGCACATTCAGTACTTC.

This clone has more than one count but fewer than ten. The chain employs TRBV14 and TRBJ2-7, with 8 bases that match TRBD1. The CDR3 runs 15 residues. V lost 2 bases and J lost 3; bases outside the gene matches: 6. Germline CDR1 and CDR2: SGHDN and FVKESK. The CDR3 region has the DNA TGTGCCAGCAGCCAAACAGGACAGGGAAGCTACGAGCAGTACTTC. As protein: CASSQTGQGSYEQYF.

This sequence joins TRBV5-1 and TRBJ1-3; 11 bases are shared with TRBD1. Germline CDR1 reads SGHRS; CDR2 reads YFSETQ. This CDR3 has 15 amino acids. The trim removed 3 bases at V and 2 bases at J, leaving 1 base unmatched. CDR3 bases: TGCGCCAGCAGCTCGGACAGGGGGCCTGGAAACACCATATATTTT. Protein product: CASSSDRGPGNTIYF.

This chain connects TRBV28 to TRBJ2-1; possible D gene TRBD2, 5 bases. V lost 5 bases and J 0 bases, leaving 8 bases between the germline ends. Looked up from germline, CDR1 is MDHEN and CDR2 is SYDVKM. CDR3 length: 14 amino acids. The CDR3 region has the DNA TGTGCCAGCAGTATAGCGAGCTCCTACAATGAGCAGTTCTTC. Protein product: CASSIASSYNEQFF.

This chain connects TRBV27 to TRBJ2-7; D remains unclear. The V gene's germline CDR1 is MNHEY and CDR2 SMNVEV (reference sequence). Deletions cut 6 bases from V and 5 bases from J, with 17 bases between. This CDR3 has 14 residues. CDR3 sequence reads: CASSPALNVHEQYF. The CDR3, as DNA: TGTGCCAGCAGCCCAGCGCTTAACGTACACGAGCAGTACTTC.

Comment on this clone: This likely stems from a read error, as it lies one base from a far larger clone. The gene calls are TRBV11-3 and TRBJ2-3; 10 nucleotides align to TRBD2. The CDR3 totals 15 residues. Trimming cost V 4 bases and J 2 bases; bases outside gene matches: 3. Per germline, CDR1 SGHNT and CDR2 YENEEA. The CDR3 DNA is TGTGCCAGCAGCTCCGGGACTAGCGTCACAGATACGCAGTATTTT. Translation gives CASSSGTSVTDTQYF.

V is TRBV19 and J is TRBJ2-3; a weak D match, TRBD2 (5 bases). The length of the CDR3 is 15 residues. Trimming cost V 6 bases and J 1 base, with 14 bases left between them. Per germline, CDR1 LNHDA and CDR2 SQIVND (reference sequence). For the CDR3, the DNA is TGTGCCAGTAGGGGCCGTTGGCGGGGCACAGATACGCAGTATTTT. It encodes CASRGRWRGTDTQYF.

The chain combines TRBV5-1 with TRBJ2-1; 12 nucleotides align to TRBD1. In germline, CDR1 is SGHRS, CDR2 YFSETQ. The CDR3 covers 15 residues. The ends lost 4 bases at V and 4 bases at J; junction bases unmatched: 3. CDR3: CASSPGQGAYNEQFF. The CDR3, as DNA: TGCGCCAGCAGCCCGGGACAGGGGGCTTACAATGAGCAGTTCTTC.

The V and J genes are TRBV19 and TRBJ2-7, with D hard to call. V was clipped by 1 base and J by 2 bases, with 9 bases between them. There are 14 residues in the CDR3. CDR1 is LNHDA, CDR2 SQIVND, per germline (reference sequence). The CDR3 coding sequence is TGTGCCAGTAGTATAGGTGGTGCGGCCTACGAGCAGTACTTC. It yields the protein CASSIGGAAYEQYF.

In regard to this clone: A read error may produce the germline difference seen at one junction end. V and J are TRBV18 and TRBJ1-1, with 10 bases matching TRBD1. Germline values: CDR1 KGHSH, CDR2 LQKENI. CDR3 size: 17 residues. DNA for the CDR3: TGTGCCAGCTCACGCCTGACAGGGGGCGCGATAGGGACGTTGGCGATCTTT. As protein: CASSRLTGGAIGTLAIF.

The chain employs TRBV27 and TRBJ2-5, with 7 positions matching TRBD2. Germline V gene data show CDR1 as MNHEY and CDR2 as SMNVEV (reference sequence). The junction had 3 bases not matched to a gene; V was cut back by 4 bases and J by 4 bases. CDR3 length: 13 residues. The CDR3 DNA reads as TGTGCCAGCAGTTCAACGGGGGGAGAGACCCAGTACTTC. Translating it yields CASSSTGGETQYF.

This chain uses TRBV27 with TRBJ2-2; D is perhaps TRBD2 (6 bases). The V gene lost 5 bases and the J gene lost 1 base, with 14 bases spanning the gap. The germline V gene encodes CDR1 MNHEY and CDR2 SMNVEV (reference sequence). The CDR3 is 16 residues long. This CDR3 reads CASSRTTGKNTGELFF. CDR3 sequence (DNA): TGTGCCAGCAGTCGGACTACGGGGAAGAACACCGGGGAGCTGTTTTTT.

The CDR3 DNA reads as TGCGCCAGCAGCTTGGTCGGGGAGGAGCAGTTCTTC. Amino acid sequence: CASSLVGEEQFF. This chain connects TRBV5-1 to TRBJ2-1, with a weak D call TRBD2 (5 bases). Germline lookup yields CDR1 SGHRS and CDR2 YFSETQ. Trimming took off 0 bases at V and 10 bases at J, with 8 bases between the two ends. CDR3 length: 12 residues. Using reference TRBV5-1 and TRBJ2-1 for the parts outside the CDR3, the full variable domain is KAGVTQTPRYLIKTRGQQVTLSCSPISGHRSVSWYQQTPGQGLQFLFEYFSETQRNKGNFPGRFSGRQFSNSRSEMNVSTLELGDSALYLCASSLVGEEQFFGPGTRLTVL.

The CDR3 reads CASSSGQATYSNQPQHF. The CDR3 DNA is TGTGCCAGCAGTTCCGGACAGGCTACTTATAGCAATCAGCCCCAGCATTTT. V usage is TRBV27 and J usage is TRBJ1-5; 7 bases agree with TRBD1. Germline V lookup: CDR1 MNHEY, CDR2 SMNVEV (reference sequence). CDR3 length equals 17 residues. V lost 4 bases, J lost 0 bases, and 9 bases stayed unmatched.

As regards this clone: Other DNA sequences within the sample encode an identical CDR3. The chain recombines TRBV27 with TRBJ2-7; tentatively, D is TRBD1 (6 bases). Germline CDR1 reads MNHEY; CDR2 reads SMNVEV (reference sequence). The CDR3 is 14 amino acids. The V end was cut by 3 bases, the J end by 2 bases, with 11 bases between. CDR3 loop: CASSLGQGTYEQYF. As DNA, the CDR3 is TGTGCCAGCAGTTTGGGCCAGGGGACCTACGAGCAGTACTTC.